The clone carrying this T cell receptor beta chain was counted at least ten times. The sample belongs to a study of Graves' ophthalmopathy and Graves' hyperthyroidism. Fresh peripheral blood (approximately 10 ml) yielded the PBMCs. Germline V gene lookup returns CDR1 SGHVS and CDR2 FQNEAQ. V was pared by 4 bases and J by 0 bases, with 12 bases between. This CDR3 has 15 amino acids. The authors amplified TCR beta CDR3 regions from RNA transcripts. First-round RT-PCR with HTBI primers preceded a second-round multiplex PCR. TCRdb re-derived calls from the multiplex PCR reads in MiXCR, one entry per CDR3 protein. The sample shows approximately 460,000 distinct CDR3 sequences, 14% of them seen only once.

The sample taken for sequencing was blood. The chain links TRBV7-8 to TRBJ2-5; D possibly matches TRBD1 or TRBD2 (5 bases each). The clonotype originates from a woman in her twenties or thirties with Graves' ophthalmopathy. CDR3 amino acids: CASSWDGAYQETQYF. For the CDR3, the DNA is TGTGCCAGCAGCTGGGACGGGGCTTACCAAGAGACCCAGTACTTC.